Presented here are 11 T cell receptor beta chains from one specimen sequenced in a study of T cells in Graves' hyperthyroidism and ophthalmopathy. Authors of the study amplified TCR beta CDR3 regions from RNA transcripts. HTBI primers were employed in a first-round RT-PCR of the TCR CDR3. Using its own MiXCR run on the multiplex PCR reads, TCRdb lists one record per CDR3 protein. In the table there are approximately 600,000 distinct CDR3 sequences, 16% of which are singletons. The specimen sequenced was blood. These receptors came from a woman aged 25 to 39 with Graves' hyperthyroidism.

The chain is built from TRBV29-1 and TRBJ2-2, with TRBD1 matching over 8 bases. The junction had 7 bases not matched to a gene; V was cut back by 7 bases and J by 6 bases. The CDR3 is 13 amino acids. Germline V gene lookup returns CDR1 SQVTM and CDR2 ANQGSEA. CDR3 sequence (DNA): TGCAGCGGCAGGGGGCAGGGGGCCGGGGAGCTGTTTTTT. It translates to CSGRGQGAGELFF.

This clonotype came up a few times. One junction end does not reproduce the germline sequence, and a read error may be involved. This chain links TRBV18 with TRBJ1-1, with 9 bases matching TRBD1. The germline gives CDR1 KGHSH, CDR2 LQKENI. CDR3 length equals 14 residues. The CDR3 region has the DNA TGTGCCAGCTCCCCGACAGGGGGGAATACTGGAGCTTTCTTT. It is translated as CASSPTGGNTGAFF.

The CDR3 here is CASSPRTSGNTDTQYF. The CDR3 region has the DNA TGTGCCAGCTCCCCCCGGACTAGCGGGAACACAGATACGCAGTATTTT. The genes are TRBV18 and TRBJ2-3; TRBD2 matches 12 bases. Germline CDR1 reads KGHSH; CDR2 reads LQKENI. Trimming took 6 bases from V and 2 from J; bases not matched to a gene: 6. CDR3 length: 16 residues.

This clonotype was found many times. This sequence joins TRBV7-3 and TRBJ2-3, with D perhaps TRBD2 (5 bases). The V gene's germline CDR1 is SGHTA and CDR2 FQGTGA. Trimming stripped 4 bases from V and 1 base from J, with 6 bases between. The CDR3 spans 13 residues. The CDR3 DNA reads TGTGCCAGCAGCTCCGGGGGCACAGATACGCAGTATTTT. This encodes CASSSGGTDTQYF. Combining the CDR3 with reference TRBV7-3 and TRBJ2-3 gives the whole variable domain GAGVSQTPSNKVTEKGKYVELRCDPISGHTALYWYRQSLGQGPEFLIYFQGTGAADDSGLPNDRFFAVRPEGSVSTLKIQRTERGDSAVYLCASSSGGTDTQYFGPGTRLTVL.

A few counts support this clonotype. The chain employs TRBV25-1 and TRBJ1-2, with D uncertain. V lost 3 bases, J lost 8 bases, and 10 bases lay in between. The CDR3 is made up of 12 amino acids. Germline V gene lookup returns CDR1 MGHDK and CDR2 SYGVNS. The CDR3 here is CASSELLGGYTF. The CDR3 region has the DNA TGTGCCAGCAGTGAGCTTCTGGGAGGCTACACCTTC.

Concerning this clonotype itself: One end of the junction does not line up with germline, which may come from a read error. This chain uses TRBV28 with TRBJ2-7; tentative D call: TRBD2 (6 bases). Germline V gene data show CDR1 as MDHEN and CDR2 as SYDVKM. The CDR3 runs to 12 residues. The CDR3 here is CASSLRAPQRDF. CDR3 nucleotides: TGTGCCAGCAGTTTACGAGCGCCCCAGCGGGACTTC.

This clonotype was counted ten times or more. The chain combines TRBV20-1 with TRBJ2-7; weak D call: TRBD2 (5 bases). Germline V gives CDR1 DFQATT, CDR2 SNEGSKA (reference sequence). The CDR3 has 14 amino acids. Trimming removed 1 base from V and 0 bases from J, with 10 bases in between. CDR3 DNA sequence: TGCAGTGCTAGAGGAGCGGTCAACTCCTACGAGCAGTACTTC. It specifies CSARGAVNSYEQYF.

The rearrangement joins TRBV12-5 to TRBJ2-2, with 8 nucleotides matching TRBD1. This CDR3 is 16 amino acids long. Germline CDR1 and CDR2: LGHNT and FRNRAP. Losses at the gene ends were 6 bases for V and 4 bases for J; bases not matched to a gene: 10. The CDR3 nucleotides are TGTGCTAGTGGCCCTGGGACAGGCATTTTCACCGGGGAGCTGTTTTTT. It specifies CASGPGTGIFTGELFF.

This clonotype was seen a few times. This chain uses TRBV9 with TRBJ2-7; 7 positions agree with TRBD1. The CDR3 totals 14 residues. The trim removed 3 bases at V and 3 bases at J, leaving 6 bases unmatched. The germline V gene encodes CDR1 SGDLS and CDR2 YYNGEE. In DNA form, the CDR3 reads TGTGCCAGCAGCGAATCCGGGACAGACTACGAGCAGTACTTC. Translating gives CASSESGTDYEQYF.

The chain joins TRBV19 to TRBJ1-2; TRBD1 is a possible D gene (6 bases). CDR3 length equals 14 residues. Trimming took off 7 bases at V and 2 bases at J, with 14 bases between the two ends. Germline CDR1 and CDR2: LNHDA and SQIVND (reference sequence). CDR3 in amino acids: CASNPGGGNYGYTF. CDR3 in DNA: TGTGCCAGTAACCCGGGAGGGGGGAACTATGGCTACACCTTC.

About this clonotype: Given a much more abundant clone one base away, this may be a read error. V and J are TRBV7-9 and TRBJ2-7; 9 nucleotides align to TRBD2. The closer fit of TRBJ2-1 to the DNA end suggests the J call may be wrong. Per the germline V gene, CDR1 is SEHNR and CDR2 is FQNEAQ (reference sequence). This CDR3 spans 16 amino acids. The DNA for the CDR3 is TGTGCCAGCAGCTTCGAAGCGGGAGGTTACTCCTACGAGCAGTTCTTC. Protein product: CASSFEAGGYSYEQFF.